This T cell receptor beta chain comes out of a study of shared clonotypes between healthy human individuals. The wider study: A couple of female and three male donors aged 18 to 49 were enrolled.

The germline CDR1 and CDR2 sequences are SGHDN and FVKESK. The length of the CDR3 is 13 residues. Every one of the donors was a Caucasian adult that lived in Nashville, Tennessee. Genomic DNA for unsorted samples was obtained from about 90 million PBMCs. Concerning this clone: One junction end disagrees with the germline gene, perhaps due to a read error.

Assay runs were performed at deep level. Here immunoSEQ multiplex PCR was the method, and the copy in TCRdb shows in-frame clones only, minus some. Of roughly 500,000 clones in the sample, 70% to 80% were seen once. The specimen was PBMCs. The clonotype comes from a woman in her thirties or forties in good health. Some clones in this sample may be carry-over from other donors' samples. This chain connects TRBV14 to TRBJ2-5; no reliable D call. CDR3 sequence (DNA): TGTGCCAGCAGCCAGTACAGACAAGGGACCCAGTACTTC. Its translation is CASSQYRQGTQYF.